What follows describes a single TCR beta chain. Its antigen is unknown. This entry comes from a study of beta chain features in type 1 diabetes. Notes on the study in general: There were fewer insertions and more deletions at the VDJ junctions of type 1 diabetes patients. Moderate yet significant TCRB CDR3 shortening was seen in Type 1 diabetes patients in all four CD4+ subsets.

Isolated RNA was reverse transcribed in full, so expressed TCRB transcripts were sequenced. Generated by immunoSEQ multiplex PCR, the TCRdb table keeps only in-frame clones and is missing some. In the table there are more than 250,000 clones, roughly an eighth of which are singletons. CD4+ naive, central memory, regulatory and stem cell-like memory subsets were isolated by sorting on CD45RO/CCR7/CD25/CD127/CD95/CD27. Purity above 95% was achieved in all sorted populations. The CDR3 loop spans 15 amino acids. Germline CDR1 and CDR2: SEHNR and FQNEAQ (reference sequence). V lost 0 bases and J lost 4, with 12 bases in between.

V usage is TRBV7-9 and J usage is TRBJ1-2; weak D call: TRBD1 (6 bases). Input material: naive CD4+ T cells from blood. This TCR came from a man aged 25-40 years with type 1 diabetes. The CDR3 DNA reads as TGTGCCAGCAGCTTAGCCCCCACAGGGTTCTATGGCTACACCTTC. Amino acid sequence: CASSLAPTGFYGYTF.